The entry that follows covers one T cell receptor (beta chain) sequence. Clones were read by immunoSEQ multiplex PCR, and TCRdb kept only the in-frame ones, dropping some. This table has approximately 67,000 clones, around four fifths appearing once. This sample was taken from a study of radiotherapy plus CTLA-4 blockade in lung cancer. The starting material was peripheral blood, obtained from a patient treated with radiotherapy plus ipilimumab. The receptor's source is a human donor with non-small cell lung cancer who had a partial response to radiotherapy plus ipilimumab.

The CDR3: CASSISPRQGLYEQYF. CDR3 DNA: TGTGCCAGTAGTATCAGCCCCAGACAGGGATTGTACGAGCAGTACTTC. The V call is TRBV19, the J call TRBJ2-7, with 7 bases aligning to TRBD1. Trimming removed 3 bases from V and 4 bases from J; junction bases left unmatched: 12. Germline CDR1 is LNHDA and CDR2 is SQIVND (reference sequence). This CDR3 is built from 16 residues.